This T cell receptor beta chain emerged from a study of blood T cell repertoires in COVID-19. Across roughly 25 US areas, participants ranged in age from about 18 to 100 years. The CDR3 covers 16 residues. The germline V gene has CDR1 SEHNR and CDR2 FQNEAQ (reference sequence). V shed 5 bases and J shed 5 bases, with 21 bases lying between them. As processed by the authors: Amplification of reference gene primers provided the estimated nucleated cell counts. Data came from immunoSEQ multiplex PCR; TCRdb stores just in-frame clones and leaves some out. V, J and clone size are taken as reported in that table, and D and trimming were inferred from the DNA itself. The sample gives some 300,000 clones, just under 90% of which show up once; roughly 2.9% is in the top ten.

The TCR originated in a woman aged 45-65 years who had been exposed to COVID-19. This chain links TRBV7-9 with TRBJ2-5; perhaps TRBD1 as D (6 bases). Material: PBMCs or T cells enriched from blood (not recorded which). The CDR3 nucleotides are TGTGCCAGCAGCGTAGGGAACAGGGCAAAAGGGGAGACCCAGTACTTC. Its protein product is CASSVGNRAKGETQYF.